The clone carrying this T cell receptor beta chain was picked up many times. Antigen: not known. At one end, the junction sequence differs from germline, possibly due to a read error. This sample stems from a study of T cells in Graves' hyperthyroidism and ophthalmopathy. The definition of stable Graves' hyperthyroidism was no ophthalmopathy progression within 18 months. TCR beta CDR3 regions were amplified from RNA. During a first-round RT-PCR of the TCR CDR3, the HTBI primer set was used. TCRdb fed the multiplex PCR reads into MiXCR, producing one record per CDR3 protein. This sample has fewer than 600,000 distinct CDR3 sequences; 13% to 15% occur once, and the top ten carry under 20%. Study-wide findings and caveats: In the analysis, a 13 V-J model separated ophthalmopathy from stable hyperthyroidism. Most clonotypes that expanded in the thyroid above 0.001 also showed up in blood. Prediction of ophthalmopathy progression came a median around 6.5 months pre-onset.

The germline V gene encodes CDR1 MNHNS and CDR2 SASEGT. CDR3 size: 11 residues. The chain recombines TRBV6-1 with TRBJ1-1; D is unclear. Sequenced sample: blood. The receptor comes from a woman between 18 and 29 years old with Graves' hyperthyroidism. The CDR3 sequence: CSVGLKDWAFF. The CDR3 nucleotides are TGCTCCGTAGGCTTAAAGGATTGGGCTTTCTTT.